This T cell receptor beta chain was sequenced during a study of chemoradiotherapy in HPV16-positive cancers. CDR3 length equals 14 residues. Germline assignment: CDR1 GTSNPN and CDR2 SVGIG (reference sequence). The ends lost 1 base at V and 3 bases at J; junction bases unmatched: 4. Sequencing used immunoSEQ multiplex PCR; TCRdb keeps in-frame clones, though not all of them. The data contain thousands of clones, around 69% of them singletons. This chain joins TRBV30 and TRBJ2-7, with 9 bases fitting TRBD1. The receptor's source is a human donor with HPV-associated anogenital cancer. The material was tumor tissue, obtained from a patient who underwent chemoradiotherapy. The CDR3 is CAWSDRDRDYEQYF. DNA of the CDR3: TGTGCCTGGAGTGACCGGGACAGGGACTACGAGCAGTACTTC.